This entry concerns a single TCR beta chain. The data were obtained in a study of blood T cell repertoires in COVID-19. As processed by the authors: Reference gene primer amplification gave nucleated cell count estimates. The repertoire was sequenced with immunoSEQ multiplex PCR; TCRdb's copy has only in-frame clones and lacks some. V and J calls and clone size are as listed in that table; D and trimming were resolved from the DNA. The table has about 230,000 clones, more than 70% seen once. Across over 20 US areas, participants ranged in age from about 18 to 89 years. What was sequenced was PBMCs or T cells enriched from blood (not recorded which). The receptor's source is a woman aged 40 to 55 with acute COVID-19.

The CDR3 reads CASSQVLGQRDGYTF. The CDR3 nucleotides are TGTGCCAGCAGCCAAGTACTCGGACAGCGCGATGGCTACACCTTC. The rearrangement uses TRBV3-1 (or the pseudogene TRBV3-2) and TRBJ1-2; TRBD1 might be the D (6 bases). The germline V gene has CDR1 LGHDT and CDR2 YNNKEL (reference sequence). The ends were cut back, 1 base at V and 6 bases at J, with 15 bases in the middle. The CDR3 sequence is 15 residues long.